A single sample gave rise to the 5 T cell receptor beta chains below, sequenced in a study of vaccination and CD4 T cells after COVID-19. No cognate antigen is known for these TCRs. CD4+ T cells that had been cultured provided DNA sequenced with the Oncomine TCR Beta short-read assay. A single record per CDR3 protein comes from TCRdb applying MiXCR to the PCR reads. The sample carries 24,000 or so distinct CDR3 sequences, around three fifths recorded once. The treatment: 10-day PBMC culture with coronavirus spike peptide pools or control peptides (ViraFEST assay). The sample taken for sequencing was CD4+ T cells from blood, cultured in vitro. These receptors originate from a human donor who had recovered from COVID-19.

The chain uses TRBV5-1 and TRBJ2-6, with 8 bases fitting TRBD1. The V gene's germline CDR1 is SGHRS and CDR2 YFSETQ. The V and J ends lost 5 bases and 4 bases, in that order; junction bases with no gene match: 11. The CDR3 covers 17 residues. The CDR3 nucleotides are TGCGCCAGCAGAAGTGGGACAGGCCGTTCCGGGGCCAACGTCCTGACTTTC. Translation: CASRSGTGRSGANVLTF.

This clonotype occurred a few times. This chain connects TRBV7-6 to TRBJ1-1; D is uncertain. The CDR3 runs to 13 residues. Trimming stripped 1 base from V and 1 base from J, with 4 bases between. Looked up from germline, CDR1 is SGHVS and CDR2 is FNYEAQ. CDR3 sequence (DNA): TGTGCCAGCAGCTTAGGGCAGAACACTGAAGCTTTCTTT. Protein product: CASSLGQNTEAFF.

This clonotype was seen only once. The chain couples TRBV6-5 to TRBJ1-1, with a possible D match to TRBD1 (5 bases). The CDR3 covers 14 residues. Trimming removed 0 bases from V and 13 bases from J, with 18 bases in between. From germline, CDR1 is MNHEY and CDR2 SVGAGI. CDR3 coding DNA: TGTGCCAGCAGTTACTCGAGGGACGTGGGTTTGTTTTTCTTT. It codes for CASSYSRDVGLFFF.

The V gene is TRBV7-9, the J gene TRBJ1-1; D not certain. Trimming left V 1 base short and J 0 bases short, with 9 bases between. The V gene's germline CDR1 is SEHNR and CDR2 FQNEAQ (reference sequence). The length of the CDR3 is 15 residues. The CDR3 is CASSLVGRLNTEAFF. In DNA, the CDR3 is TGTGCCAGCAGCTTAGTAGGCAGATTGAACACTGAAGCTTTCTTT.

V is TRBV11-3 and J is TRBJ1-2; 9 positions match TRBD1. The CDR3 loop spans 15 amino acids. Unmatched junction bases numbered 2, after V lost 1 base and J lost 2 bases. From germline, CDR1 is SGHNT and CDR2 YENEEA. The CDR3 sequence: CASSLAGTGNYGYTF. The CDR3, as DNA: TGTGCCAGCAGCTTAGCCGGGACAGGGAACTATGGCTACACCTTC.